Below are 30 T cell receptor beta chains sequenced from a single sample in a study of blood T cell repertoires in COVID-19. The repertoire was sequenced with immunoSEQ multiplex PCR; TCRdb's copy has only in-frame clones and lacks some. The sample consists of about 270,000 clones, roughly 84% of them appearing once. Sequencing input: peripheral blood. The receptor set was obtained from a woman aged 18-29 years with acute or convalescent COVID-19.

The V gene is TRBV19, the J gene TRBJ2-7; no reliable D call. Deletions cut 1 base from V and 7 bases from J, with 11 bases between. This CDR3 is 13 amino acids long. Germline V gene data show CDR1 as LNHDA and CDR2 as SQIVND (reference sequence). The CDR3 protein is CASSIGRVSEQYF. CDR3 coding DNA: TGTGCCAGTAGTATAGGTCGGGTAAGTGAGCAGTACTTC.

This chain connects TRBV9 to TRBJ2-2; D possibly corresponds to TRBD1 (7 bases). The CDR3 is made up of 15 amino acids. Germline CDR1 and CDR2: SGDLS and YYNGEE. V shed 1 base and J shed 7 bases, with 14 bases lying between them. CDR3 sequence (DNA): TGTGCCAGCAGCGTACGGGCAGGGGGGATCGGGGAGCTGTTTTTT. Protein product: CASSVRAGGIGELFF.

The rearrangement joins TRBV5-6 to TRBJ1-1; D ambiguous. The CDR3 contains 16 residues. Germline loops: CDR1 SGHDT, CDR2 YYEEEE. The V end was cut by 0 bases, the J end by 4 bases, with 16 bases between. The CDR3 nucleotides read TGTGCCAGCAGCTTGGCCAGGTTAGGGAGGAGCACTGAAGCTTTCTTT. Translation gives CASSLARLGRSTEAFF.

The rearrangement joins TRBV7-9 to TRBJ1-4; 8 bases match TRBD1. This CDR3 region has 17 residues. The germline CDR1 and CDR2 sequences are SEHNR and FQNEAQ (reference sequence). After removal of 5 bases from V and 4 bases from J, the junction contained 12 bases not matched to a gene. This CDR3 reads CASSPNPGTGDNEKLFF. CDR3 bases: TGTGCCAGCAGCCCAAACCCCGGGACAGGAGATAATGAAAAACTGTTTTTT.

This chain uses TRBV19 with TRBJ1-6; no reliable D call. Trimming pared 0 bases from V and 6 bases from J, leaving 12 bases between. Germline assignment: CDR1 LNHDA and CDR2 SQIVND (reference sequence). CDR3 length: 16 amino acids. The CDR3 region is CASSIDRRGSNSPLHF. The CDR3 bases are TGTGCCAGTAGTATAGATCGGCGCGGATCTAATTCACCCCTCCACTTT.

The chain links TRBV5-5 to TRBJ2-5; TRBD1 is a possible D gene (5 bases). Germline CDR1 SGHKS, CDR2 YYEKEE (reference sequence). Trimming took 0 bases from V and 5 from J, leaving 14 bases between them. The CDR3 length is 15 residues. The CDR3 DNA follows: TGTGCCAGCAGCTTGGATGGGGCAGAGTGGGAGACCCAGTACTTC. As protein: CASSLDGAEWETQYF.

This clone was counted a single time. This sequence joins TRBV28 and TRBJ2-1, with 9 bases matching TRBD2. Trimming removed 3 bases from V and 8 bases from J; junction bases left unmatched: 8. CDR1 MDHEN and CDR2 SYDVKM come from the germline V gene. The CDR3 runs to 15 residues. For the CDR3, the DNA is TGTGCCAGCAGTTTGGCGGGAGGGGGAACGTATGAGCAGTTCTTC. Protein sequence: CASSLAGGGTYEQFF.

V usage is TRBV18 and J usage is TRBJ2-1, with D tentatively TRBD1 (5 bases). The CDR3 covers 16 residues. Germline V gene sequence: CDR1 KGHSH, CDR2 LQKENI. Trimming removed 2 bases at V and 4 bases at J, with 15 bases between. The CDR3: CASSPGARDEYNEQFF. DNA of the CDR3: TGTGCCAGCTCACCAGGGGCTAGAGATGAGTACAATGAGCAGTTCTTC.

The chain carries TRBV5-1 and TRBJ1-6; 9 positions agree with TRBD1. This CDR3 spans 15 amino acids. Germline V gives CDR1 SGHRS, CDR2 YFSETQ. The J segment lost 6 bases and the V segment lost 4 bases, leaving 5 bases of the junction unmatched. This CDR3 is CASSLQGQGNSPLHF. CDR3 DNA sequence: TGCGCCAGCAGCCTACAGGGACAGGGTAATTCACCCCTCCACTTT.

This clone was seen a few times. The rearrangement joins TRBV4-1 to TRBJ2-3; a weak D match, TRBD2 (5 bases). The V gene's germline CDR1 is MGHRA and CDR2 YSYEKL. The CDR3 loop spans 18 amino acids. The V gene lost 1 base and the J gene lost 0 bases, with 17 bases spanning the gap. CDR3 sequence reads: CASSQALRRVHSTDTQYF. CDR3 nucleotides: TGCGCCAGCAGCCAAGCTTTGCGGCGGGTCCATAGCACAGATACGCAGTATTTT.

For the CDR3, the DNA is TGTGCCAGCACCCCCGAAGGAGGGGATGGCTACACCTTC. This sequence encodes CASTPEGGDGYTF. The chain recombines TRBV6-5 with TRBJ1-2, with D possibly being TRBD1 (5 bases). The V gene lost 7 bases and the J gene lost 6 bases, with 15 bases spanning the gap. Per the germline V gene, CDR1 is MNHEY and CDR2 is SVGAGI. The CDR3 consists of 13 residues.

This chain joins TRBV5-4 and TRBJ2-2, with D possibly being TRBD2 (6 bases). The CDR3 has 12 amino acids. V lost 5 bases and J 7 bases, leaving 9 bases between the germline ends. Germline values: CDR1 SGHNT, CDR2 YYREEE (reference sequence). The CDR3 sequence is CASRRLDGELFF. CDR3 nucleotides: TGTGCCAGCAGACGACTAGACGGGGAGCTGTTTTTT.

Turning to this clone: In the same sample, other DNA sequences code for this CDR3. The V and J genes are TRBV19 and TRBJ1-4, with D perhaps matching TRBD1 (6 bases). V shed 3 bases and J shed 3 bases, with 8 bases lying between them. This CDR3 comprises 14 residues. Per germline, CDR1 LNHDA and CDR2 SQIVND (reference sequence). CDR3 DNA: TGTGCCAGTAGTATTTGGGGGCCTAATGAAAAACTGTTTTTT. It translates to CASSIWGPNEKLFF. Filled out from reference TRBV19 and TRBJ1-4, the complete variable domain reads DGGITQSPKYLFRKEGQNVTLSCEQNLNHDAMYWYRQDPGQGLRLIYYSQIVNDFQKGDIAEGYSVSREKKESFPLTVTSAQKNPTAFYLCASSIWGPNEKLFFGSGTQLSVL.

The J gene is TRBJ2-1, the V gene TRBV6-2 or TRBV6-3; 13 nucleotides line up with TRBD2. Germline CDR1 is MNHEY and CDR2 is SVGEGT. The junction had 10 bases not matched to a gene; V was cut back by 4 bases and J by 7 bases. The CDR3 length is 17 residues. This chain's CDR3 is CASSSPRTSGSRNEQFF. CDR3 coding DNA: TGTGCCAGCAGTTCCCCTCGGACTAGCGGGAGTAGGAATGAGCAGTTCTTC.

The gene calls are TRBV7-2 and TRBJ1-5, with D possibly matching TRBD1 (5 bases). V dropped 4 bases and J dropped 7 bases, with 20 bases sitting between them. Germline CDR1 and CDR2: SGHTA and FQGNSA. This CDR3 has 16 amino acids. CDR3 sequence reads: CASSSLASGYGQPQHF. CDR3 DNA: TGTGCCAGCAGCTCCTTGGCCTCAGGGTACGGACAGCCCCAGCATTTT.

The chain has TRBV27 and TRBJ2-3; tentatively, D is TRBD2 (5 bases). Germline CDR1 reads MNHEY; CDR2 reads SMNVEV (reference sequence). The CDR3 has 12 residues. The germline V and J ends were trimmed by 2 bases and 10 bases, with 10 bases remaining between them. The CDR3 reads CASSLGVGAQYF. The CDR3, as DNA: TGTGCCAGCAGTTTAGGGGTCGGGGCGCAGTATTTT.

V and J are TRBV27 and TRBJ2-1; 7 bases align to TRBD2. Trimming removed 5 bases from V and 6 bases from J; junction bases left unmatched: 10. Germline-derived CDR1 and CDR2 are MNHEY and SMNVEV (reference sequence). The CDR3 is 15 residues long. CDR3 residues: CASSPLGAGVNEQFF. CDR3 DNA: TGTGCCAGCAGTCCCCTAGGGGCGGGAGTCAATGAGCAGTTCTTC.

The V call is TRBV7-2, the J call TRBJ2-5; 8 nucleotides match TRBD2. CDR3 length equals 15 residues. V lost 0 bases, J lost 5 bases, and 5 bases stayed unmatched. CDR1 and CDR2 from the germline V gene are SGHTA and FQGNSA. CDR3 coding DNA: TGTGCCAGCAGCTTAGCTGGGGGCGGGAGGGAGACCCAGTACTTC. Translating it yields CASSLAGGGRETQYF.

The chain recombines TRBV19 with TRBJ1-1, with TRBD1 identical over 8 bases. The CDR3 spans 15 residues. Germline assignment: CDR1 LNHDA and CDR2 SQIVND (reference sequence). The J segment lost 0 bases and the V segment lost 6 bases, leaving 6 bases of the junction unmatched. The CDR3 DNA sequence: TGTGCCAGTAGAAAAGGACAGGGCCTGAACACTGAAGCTTTCTTT. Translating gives CASRKGQGLNTEAFF. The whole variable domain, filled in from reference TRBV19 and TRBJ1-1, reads DGGITQSPKYLFRKEGQNVTLSCEQNLNHDAMYWYRQDPGQGLRLIYYSQIVNDFQKGDIAEGYSVSREKKESFPLTVTSAQKNPTAFYLCASRKGQGLNTEAFFGQGTRLTVV.

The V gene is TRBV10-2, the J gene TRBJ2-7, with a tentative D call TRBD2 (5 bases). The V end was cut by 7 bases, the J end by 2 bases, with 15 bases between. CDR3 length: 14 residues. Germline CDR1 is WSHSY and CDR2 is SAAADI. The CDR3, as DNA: TGCGCCAGCAATCCGAAACTAGAGCCCTACGAGCAGTACTTC. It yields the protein CASNPKLEPYEQYF.

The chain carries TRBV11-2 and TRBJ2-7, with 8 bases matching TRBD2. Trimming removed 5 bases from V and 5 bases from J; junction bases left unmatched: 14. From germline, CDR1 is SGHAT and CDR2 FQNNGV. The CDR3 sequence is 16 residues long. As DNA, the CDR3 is TGTGCCAGCAGCCCCGGGGGGGTAAAGTGGTGGGACGAGCAGTACTTC. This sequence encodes CASSPGGVKWWDEQYF.

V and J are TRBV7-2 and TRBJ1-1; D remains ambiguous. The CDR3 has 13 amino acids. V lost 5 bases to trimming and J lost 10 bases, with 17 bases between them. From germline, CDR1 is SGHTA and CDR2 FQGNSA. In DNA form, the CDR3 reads TGTGCCAGCAGCCCTGCCCCGGGGAGGATAGCTTTCTTT. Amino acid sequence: CASSPAPGRIAFF.

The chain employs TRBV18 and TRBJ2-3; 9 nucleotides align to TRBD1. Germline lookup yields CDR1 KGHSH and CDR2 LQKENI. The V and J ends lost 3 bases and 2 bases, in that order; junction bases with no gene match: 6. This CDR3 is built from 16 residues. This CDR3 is CASSPRGTGITDTQYF. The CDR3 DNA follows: TGTGCCAGCTCACCTCGCGGGACAGGGATCACAGATACGCAGTATTTT.

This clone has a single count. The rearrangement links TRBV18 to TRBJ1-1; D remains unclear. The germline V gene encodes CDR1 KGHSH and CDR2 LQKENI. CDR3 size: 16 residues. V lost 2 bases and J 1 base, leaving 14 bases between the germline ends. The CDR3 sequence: CASSPTSVWPNTEAFF. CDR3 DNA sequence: TGTGCCAGCTCACCAACCTCCGTGTGGCCGAACACTGAAGCTTTCTTT.

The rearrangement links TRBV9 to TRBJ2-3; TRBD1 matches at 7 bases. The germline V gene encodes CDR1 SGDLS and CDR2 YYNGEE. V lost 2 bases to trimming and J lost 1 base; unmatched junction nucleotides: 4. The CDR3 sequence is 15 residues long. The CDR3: CASSVTGDGTDTQYF. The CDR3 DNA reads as TGTGCCAGCAGCGTTACAGGGGACGGCACAGATACGCAGTATTTT.

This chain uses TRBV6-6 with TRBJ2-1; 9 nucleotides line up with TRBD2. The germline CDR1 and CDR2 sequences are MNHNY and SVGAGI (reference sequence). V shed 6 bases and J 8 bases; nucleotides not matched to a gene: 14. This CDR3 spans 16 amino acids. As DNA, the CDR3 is TGTGCCAGCAGGGCCGTCGGCGGGAGGGGTGGGGATGAGCAGTTCTTC. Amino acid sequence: CASRAVGGRGGDEQFF.

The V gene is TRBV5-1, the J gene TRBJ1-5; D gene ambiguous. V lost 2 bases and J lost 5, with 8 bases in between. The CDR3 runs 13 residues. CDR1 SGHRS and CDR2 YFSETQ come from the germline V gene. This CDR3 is CASSLASDQPQHF. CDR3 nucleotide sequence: TGCGCCAGCAGCTTAGCGTCGGATCAGCCCCAGCATTTT.

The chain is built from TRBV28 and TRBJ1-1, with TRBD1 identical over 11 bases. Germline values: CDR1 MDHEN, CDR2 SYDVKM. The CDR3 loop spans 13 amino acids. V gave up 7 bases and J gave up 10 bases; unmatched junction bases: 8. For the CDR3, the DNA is TGTGCCAGCATTACCGGGACAGGGGGTGTAGCTTTCTTT. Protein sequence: CASITGTGGVAFF.

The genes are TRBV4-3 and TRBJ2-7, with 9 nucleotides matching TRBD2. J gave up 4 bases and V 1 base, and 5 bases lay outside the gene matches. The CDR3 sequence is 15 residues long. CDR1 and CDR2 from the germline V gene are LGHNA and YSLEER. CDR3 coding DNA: TGCGCCAGCAGCCAAGCGGCGGGAGGGCCATACGAGCAGTACTTC. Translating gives CASSQAAGGPYEQYF.

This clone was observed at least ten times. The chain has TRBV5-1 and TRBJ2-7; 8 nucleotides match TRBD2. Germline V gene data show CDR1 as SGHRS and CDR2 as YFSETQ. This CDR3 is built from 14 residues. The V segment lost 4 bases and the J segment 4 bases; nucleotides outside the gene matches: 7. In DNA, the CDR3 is TGCGCCAGCAGCGAGACTAGCGAGATTTACGAGCAGTACTTC. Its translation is CASSETSEIYEQYF.